This T cell receptor beta chain was obtained from a study of blood T cell repertoires in COVID-19. Across the study: Symptom resolution, clearance, or two negative PCRs marked donors in Cohort 3 as recovered. The analysed material was cDNA or gDNA that came from T cells, B-cell-depleted T cells, or PBMCs.

This study enrolled people aged about 18 to 95 from approximately 25 US geographic areas. Participant-given clinical history determined each cohort assignment. Produced via immunoSEQ multiplex PCR; TCRdb's table is partial and in-frame only. The table records roughly 340,000 clones, about 87% of them present only once. This clone was seen only once. CDR1 LGHDT and CDR2 YNNKEL come from the germline V gene (reference sequence). Trimming removed 4 bases at V and 4 bases at J, with 8 bases between. The CDR3 consists of 14 residues. The origin of this receptor is a man aged 40-49 years in a cohort exposed to, infected with or recovered from COVID-19 (not recorded which). The J gene is TRBJ2-6, the V gene TRBV3-1 (or the pseudogene TRBV3-2); tentative D call: TRBD1 (5 bases). The sample taken for sequencing was PBMCs or T cells enriched from blood (not recorded which). CDR3 DNA sequence: TGTGCCAGCAGCCCTAGGACAGGGGCCAACGTCCTGACTTTC. This encodes CASSPRTGANVLTF.